Given below is one TCR beta chain in context. Its target is unknown. The source of the sample is a study of cytomegalovirus exposure and HLA in healthy donors. Per germline, CDR1 MNHNS and CDR2 SASEGT. The CDR3 covers 13 residues. Trimming removed 7 bases from V and 2 bases from J; junction bases left unmatched: 5. Profiling relied on immunoSEQ multiplex PCR, and the TCRdb table lists in-frame clones only, not all of them. The repertoire holds roughly 73,000 clones, with nearly 95% as singletons. Study-wide points: In a later analysis, first-cohort TCR clusters were found to tend to co-occur in the 100 to 150 validation repertoires. While the bulk of TCR sequences proved rare, some public TCRs turned up in many donors.

This clonotype originated in a man aged 18 to 35 in good health and CMV-seropositive. The sequenced sample consisted of PBMCs. This chain connects TRBV6-1 to TRBJ2-7, with 7 bases lining up with TRBD2. CDR3 region: CASTRDYPYEQYF. The CDR3, as DNA: TGTGCCAGCACCAGGGACTACCCCTACGAGCAGTACTTC.